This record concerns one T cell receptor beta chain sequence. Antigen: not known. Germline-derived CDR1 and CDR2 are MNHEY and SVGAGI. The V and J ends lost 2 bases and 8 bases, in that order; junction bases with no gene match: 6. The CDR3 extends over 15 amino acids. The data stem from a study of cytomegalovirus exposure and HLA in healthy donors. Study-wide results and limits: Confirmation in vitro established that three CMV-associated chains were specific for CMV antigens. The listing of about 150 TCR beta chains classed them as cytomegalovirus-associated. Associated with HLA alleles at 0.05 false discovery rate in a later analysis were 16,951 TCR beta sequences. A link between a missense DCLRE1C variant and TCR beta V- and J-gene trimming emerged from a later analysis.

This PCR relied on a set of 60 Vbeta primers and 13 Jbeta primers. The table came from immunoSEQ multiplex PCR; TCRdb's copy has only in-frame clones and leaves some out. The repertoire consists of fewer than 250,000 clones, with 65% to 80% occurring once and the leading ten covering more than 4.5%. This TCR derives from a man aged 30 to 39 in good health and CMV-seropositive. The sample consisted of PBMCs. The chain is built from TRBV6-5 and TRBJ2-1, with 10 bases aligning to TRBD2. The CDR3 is CASSYGLAGVDEQFF. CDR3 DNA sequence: TGTGCCAGCAGTTACGGGCTAGCGGGAGTGGATGAGCAGTTCTTC.